The 12 T cell receptor beta chains below were found in one sample sequenced in a study of molecular identifiers for immune sequencing clone quantification. Each CDR3 protein is one row after TCRdb ran MiXCR on the PCR reads. Of about 320,000 distinct CDR3 sequences in the sample, about a fifth were seen once. The sequencing input was naive CD8+ T cells from blood, with Jurkat cell RNA spiked in. Regarding subset: FACS-sorted CD8+CD4-CCR7+CD45RA+ naive T cells. These receptors came from a human donor in good health. Some libraries in this study had Jurkat cell RNA spiked in.

This clonotype has a handful of counts. The CDR3 nucleotides read TGTGCCAGCAGCTACAGGGACAGATTTGAGGACACTGAAGCTTTCTTT. Its translation: CASSYRDRFEDTEAFF. V usage is TRBV13 and J usage is TRBJ1-1; 7 bases match TRBD1. There are 16 residues in the CDR3. Germline CDR1 reads PRHDT; CDR2 reads FYEKMQ (reference sequence). The V gene end was trimmed by 4 bases and the J gene end by 3 bases; junction bases not matched to a gene: 11.

For this clonotype: A read error is possible here, since a much larger clone lies one base away. V usage is TRBV29-1 and J usage is TRBJ2-3; D is perhaps TRBD1 or TRBD2 (5 bases each). CDR1 SQVTM and CDR2 ANQGSEA come from the germline V gene. This CDR3 contains 15 residues. CDR3 DNA sequence: TGCAGCGTTGAAGAAAGAGGGGCTAGCACAGGTACGCAGTATTTT. It translates to CSVEERGASTGTQYF.

This clonotype was picked up a small number of times. The rearrangement joins TRBV12-3 or TRBV12-4 to TRBJ2-7; D is undetermined. The CDR3 extends over 13 amino acids. The germline V and J ends were trimmed by 3 bases and 1 base, with 7 bases remaining between them. CDR3 sequence (DNA): TGTGCCAGCAGTTTTAAGGGTTCCTACGAGCAGTACTTC. Translation gives CASSFKGSYEQYF.

There are many counts of this clonotype. The chain couples TRBV12-3 or TRBV12-4 to TRBJ2-5; 10 nucleotides match TRBD2. The CDR3 covers 15 residues. The J segment lost 4 bases and the V segment lost 3 bases, leaving 5 bases of the junction unmatched. CDR3 sequence (DNA): TGTGCCAGCAGTTTTTCTAGCGGGAGTCGAGAGACCCAGTACTTC. This sequence encodes CASSFSSGSRETQYF.

This rearrangement joins TRBV5-6 to TRBJ2-7, with a weak D call TRBD1 (5 bases). The V and J ends lost 0 bases and 5 bases respectively, with 6 bases between them. The CDR3 spans 12 residues. Looked up from germline, CDR1 is SGHDT and CDR2 is YYEEEE. In nucleotides, the CDR3 is TGTGCCAGCAGCTTGGACAGGAACGAGCAGTACTTC. This encodes CASSLDRNEQYF.

As to this clonotype: It may be a read error: a sequence one base away is much more abundant. The CDR3 spells CAWSATVYEQHF. The CDR3 coding sequence is TGTGCCTGGAGTGCGACAGTATACGAGCAGCACTTC. The gene calls are TRBV30 and TRBJ2-7, with a tentative D call TRBD1 (5 bases). This CDR3 spans 12 amino acids. The germline gives CDR1 GTSNPN, CDR2 SVGIG (reference sequence).

For this clonotype: A read error may be the cause here, since a much bigger clone is one base away. This rearrangement joins TRBV29-1 to TRBJ2-2; D possibly corresponds to TRBD2 (5 bases). Germline lookup yields CDR1 SQVTM and CDR2 ANQGSEA. The CDR3 extends over 16 amino acids. This chain's CDR3 is CSVESNTDWNTGELVF. CDR3 in DNA: TGCAGCGTTGAGTCGAATACGGACTGGAACACCGGGGAGCTGGTTTTT.

This clonotype has a handful of counts. This chain links TRBV6-2 or TRBV6-3 with TRBJ2-7, with D unclear. CDR1 and CDR2 (germline): MNHEY, SVGEGT. The CDR3 has 14 amino acids. Trimming cost V 4 bases and J 0 bases, with 10 bases left between them. The CDR3 loop is CASSSGGFSYEQYF. The CDR3 coding sequence is TGTGCCAGCAGTTCCGGTGGGTTCTCCTACGAGCAGTACTTC.

To note about this clonotype: Being one base from a much bigger clone, this may be a read error. V gene TRBV7-2 combines with J gene TRBJ2-1; 9 nucleotides agree with TRBD1. This CDR3 comprises 14 residues. The junction had 0 bases not matched to a gene; V was cut back by 1 base and J by 5 bases. In germline, CDR1 is SGHTA, CDR2 FQGNSA. CDR3 DNA: TGTGCCAGCAGCTTAGGGACAGGGGACAATGAGCAGTTCTTC. Translated, it gives CASSLGTGDNEQFF.

A word on this clonotype: A far larger clone is one base from this, pointing to a likely read error. The V gene is TRBV19, the J gene TRBJ2-3, with D possibly matching TRBD2 (5 bases). Germline values: CDR1 LNHDA, CDR2 SQIVND (reference sequence). The CDR3 is 14 amino acids. CDR3 protein: CACSLGGSTDTQYF. CDR3 in DNA: TGTGCCTGTAGTCTCGGAGGTAGCACAGATACGCAGTATTTT.

This clonotype has a count of ten or more. The chain's CDR3 is CASSPGFRGSSEQYF. Written as DNA, the CDR3 is TGTGCCAGTAGTCCTGGTTTTAGGGGGTCTTCCGAGCAGTACTTC. The chain links TRBV19 to TRBJ2-7; perhaps TRBD1 as D (6 bases). The CDR3 is 15 amino acids. Germline V CDR1 and CDR2: LNHDA, SQIVND (reference sequence). Trimming took off 5 bases at V and 6 bases at J, with 20 bases between the two ends.

This clonotype was found many times. The chain has TRBV28 and TRBJ2-7; the match to TRBD1 covers 9 bases. There are 15 residues in the CDR3. With 6 bases clipped from V and 5 bases from J, the junction kept 11 bases outside the gene matches. Germline V CDR1 and CDR2: MDHEN, SYDVKM. For the CDR3, the DNA is TGTGCCAGCAGGGACGACCGGGACAGGGTGCACGAGCAGTACTTC. Its translation is CASRDDRDRVHEQYF. Full variable domain (remainder filled in from reference TRBV28 and TRBJ2-7): DVKVTQSSRYLVKRTGEKVFLECVQDMDHENMFWYRQDPGLGLRLIYFSYDVKMKEKGDIPEGYSVSREKKERFSLILESASTNQTSMYLCASRDDRDRVHEQYFGPGTRLTVT.